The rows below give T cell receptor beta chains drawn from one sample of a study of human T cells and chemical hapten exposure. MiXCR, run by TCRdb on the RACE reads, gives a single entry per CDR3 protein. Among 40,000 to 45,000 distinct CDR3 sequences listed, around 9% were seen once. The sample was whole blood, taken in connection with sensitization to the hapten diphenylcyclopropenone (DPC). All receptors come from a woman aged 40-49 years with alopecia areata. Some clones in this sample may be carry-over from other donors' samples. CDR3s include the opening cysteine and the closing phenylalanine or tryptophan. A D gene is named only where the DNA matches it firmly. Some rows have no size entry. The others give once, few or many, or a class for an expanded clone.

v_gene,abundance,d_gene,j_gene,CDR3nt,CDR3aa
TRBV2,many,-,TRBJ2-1,TGTGCCAGCAGTGAATATATTTTGGGGCCGAATGAGCAGTTCTTC,CASSEYILGPNEQFF
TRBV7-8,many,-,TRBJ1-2,TGTGCCAGCAGCCCCAACCCCAGGGCAGACTATGGCTACACCTTC,CASSPNPRADYGYTF
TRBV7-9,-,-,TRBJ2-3,TGTAGCGTATATACGCAGTATTTT,CSVYTQYF
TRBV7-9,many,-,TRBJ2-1,TGTGCGGGAGGGGGGGCCGTGGAGCAGTTCTTC,CAGGGAVEQFF
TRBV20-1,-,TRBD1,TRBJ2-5,TGCAGTGCTACTGGACAGGGAAAGACCCAGTACTTC,CSATGQGKTQYF
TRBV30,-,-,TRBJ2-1,TGTGCCTGGCGACACTACAATGAGCAGTTCTTC,CAWRHYNEQFF
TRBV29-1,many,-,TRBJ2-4,TGCAGCGTTGAGGAAAATTACAGGGTGGACATTCAGTACTTC,CSVEENYRVDIQYF
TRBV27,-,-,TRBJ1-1,TGTGCCAGCCGAGCGAACACTGAAGCTTTCTTT,CASRANTEAFF
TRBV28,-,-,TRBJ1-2,TGTGCCAGCGGTACAAGGTTGAGTGGCTATGGCTACACCTTC,CASGTRLSGYGYTF
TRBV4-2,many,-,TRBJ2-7,TGTGCCAGCAGCCCGGCGGGCTCCTACGAGCAGTACTTC,CASSPAGSYEQYF
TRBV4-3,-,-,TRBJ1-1,TGCGCCAGCAGCCAAGATAATCTGAACGGAGTTGAAGCTTTCTTT,CASSQDNLNGVEAFF
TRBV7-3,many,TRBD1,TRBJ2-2,TGTGCCAGCAGCTCTAGGGACAGGGGCACCGGGGAGCTGTTTTTT,CASSSRDRGTGELFF
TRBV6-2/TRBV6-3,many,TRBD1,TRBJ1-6,TGTGCCACCGGAAGGACAGGCGGTTATTCACCCCTCCACTTT,CATGRTGGYSPLHF
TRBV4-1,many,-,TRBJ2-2,TGCGCCAGCCAGGGCGACGGTTTTCCCGGGGAGCTGTTTTTT,CASQGDGFPGELFF
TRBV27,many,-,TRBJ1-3,TGTGCCAGCAGTACACTGGGGGGACTGGGAGCCACCATATATTTT,CASSTLGGLGATIYF
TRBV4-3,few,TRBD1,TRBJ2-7,TGCGCCAGCAGCCAAGCTATATACGTGACAGGGAAGGAATACGAGCAGTACTTC,CASSQAIYVTGKEYEQYF
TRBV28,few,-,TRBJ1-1,TGTGCCAGCTTCAGTGGGGGGATGAACACTGAAGCTTTCTTT,CASFSGGMNTEAFF
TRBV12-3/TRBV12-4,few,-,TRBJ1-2,TGTGCCAGCAGTTTGGCCTGGGCCAACTATGGCTACACCTTC,CASSLAWANYGYTF
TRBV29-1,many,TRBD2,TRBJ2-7,TGCAGCGTTGAGTTACTAGCGGGGGAGTCCTACGAGCAGTACTTC,CSVELLAGESYEQYF
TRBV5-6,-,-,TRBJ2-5,TGTGCCAGCAGGGGAATTGAAGAGACCCAGTACTTC,CASRGIEETQYF
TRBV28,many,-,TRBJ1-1,TGTGCCAGCCGAAGACAGAACACTGAAGCTTTCTTT,CASRRQNTEAFF
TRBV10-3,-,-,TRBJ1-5,TGTGCCATCAGTGGGGAGATTAGCAATCAGCCCCAGCATTTT,CAISGEISNQPQHF
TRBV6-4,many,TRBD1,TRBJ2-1,TGTGCCAGCAGTGGGGGACAGGGCTATGAGCAGTTCTTC,CASSGGQGYEQFF
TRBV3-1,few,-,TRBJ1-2,TGTGCCAGCAGCCAAGATCGGCGGAACTATGGCTACACCTTC,CASSQDRRNYGYTF
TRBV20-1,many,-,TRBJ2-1,TGCAGTGCTAGAGATGCAGGACCTGTAGGGGGGAATGAGCAGTTCTTC,CSARDAGPVGGNEQFF
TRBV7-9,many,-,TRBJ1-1,TGTGCCAGCAGCCCCGCCGCCGGTAGCACTGAAGCTTTCTTT,CASSPAAGSTEAFF
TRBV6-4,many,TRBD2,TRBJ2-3,TGTGCCAGCAGTGAAACGGCGGGGGTGCGGGGCTCAGATACGCAGTATTTT,CASSETAGVRGSDTQYF
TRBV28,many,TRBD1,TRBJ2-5,TGTGCCAGCAGTGTAGGGACAGTTCAAGAGACCCAGTACTTC,CASSVGTVQETQYF
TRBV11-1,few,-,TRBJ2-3,TGTGCCAGCAGCTTAGGCCTAGCGCGAACAGATACGCAGTATTTT,CASSLGLARTDTQYF
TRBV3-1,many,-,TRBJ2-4,TGTGCCAGCAGCCAAGAAGCCGGGGCGGCCAAAAACATTCAGTACTTC,CASSQEAGAAKNIQYF
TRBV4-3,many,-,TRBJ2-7,TGCGCCAGCAGCCAAGATAGGGGACCCCTCTTAGGGGAGCAGTACTTC,CASSQDRGPLLGEQYF